The TCR beta chain described here comes from a study of T-cell memory formation after mild COVID-19. Overall study results and limits: For contracting clones, CD4+ ones sat mainly in CM and EM, CD8+ in EMRA. There were some responding clones in pre-infection memory, which suggested that cross-reactive memory had joined. The authors left the SARS-CoV-2 specificity of second-wave clones peaking on day 37 unconfirmed.

TCRalpha and TCRbeta libraries used 5'RACE with constant-segment primers and UMIs. TCRdb recomputed calls from the 5' RACE reads with MiXCR, one row per CDR3 protein. The sample lists roughly 170,000 distinct CDR3 sequences; about a fifth were seen once. Germline CDR1 is SEHNR and CDR2 is FQNEAQ (reference sequence). V gave up 5 bases and J gave up 6 bases, with 11 bases separating them. The CDR3 spans 12 residues. This clonotype was seen only a few times. Antigen unknown. Sequencing was performed on PBMCs or a T cell subset sorted from them (not recorded which). The chain recombines TRBV7-9 with TRBJ2-7, with D perhaps TRBD1 (5 bases). This receptor was identified in an adult woman who had mild COVID-19 (a few samples of this study predate the infection). Cell type and time point are not known. CDR3 DNA sequence: TGTGCCAGCAGCCCGCAGGGATCCGAGCAGTACTTC. Protein sequence: CASSPQGSEQYF.